Each of the 10 T cell receptor beta chains below was sequenced from the same sample in a study of tissue T cells after allogeneic stem cell transplantation. Some clones are missing from TCRdb's copy, which holds only in-frame ones; the method was immunoSEQ multiplex PCR. The sample yields more than 20,000 clones, roughly nine tenths seen once. Sequenced here: blood, sampled before transplantation. The receptors were gathered from a male donor aged 60 or over who later had graft-versus-host disease after an allogeneic stem cell transplant.

The CDR3 nucleotides read TGCGCCAGCAGCTCGACTAGCGGGGCCTACGAGCAGTACTTC. Translation gives CASSSTSGAYEQYF. The chain employs TRBV5-1 and TRBJ2-7; 11 bases fit TRBD2. Germline CDR1 is SGHRS and CDR2 is YFSETQ. Germline trimming cut 3 bases from V and 2 bases from J; bases unmatched to any gene: 1. The CDR3 covers 14 residues.

The chain is built from TRBV12-3 or TRBV12-4 and TRBJ2-7; 8 nucleotides align to TRBD2. Trimming removed 8 bases from V and 4 bases from J; junction bases left unmatched: 7. The CDR3 runs to 13 residues. The CDR3 nucleotides read TGTGCCAGCGGGAAGACTAGCGAATACGAGCAGTACTTC. Its protein product is CASGKTSEYEQYF.

The chain joins TRBV6-1 to TRBJ1-6; 7 bases agree with TRBD1. V shed 0 bases, J shed 7 bases, and the junction held 9 bases outside the gene matches. CDR1 and CDR2 from the germline V gene are MNHNS and SASEGT. This CDR3 region has 17 residues. This chain's CDR3 is CASSEALLGQLNSPLHF. The CDR3 DNA reads as TGTGCCAGCAGTGAAGCGCTCTTGGGACAGCTGAATTCACCCCTCCACTTT.

V gene TRBV25-1 combines with J gene TRBJ1-4; no definite D call. The germline V gene encodes CDR1 MGHDK and CDR2 SYGVNS. The CDR3 sequence is 16 residues long. Between the trimmed V and J ends, which lost 4 bases and 0 bases, there was a span of 12 bases. The CDR3 DNA follows: TGTGCCAGCAGTGTCACCCTTCTCGCAACTAATGAAAAACTGTTTTTT. Its translation is CASSVTLLATNEKLFF. The full variable domain, completed using reference TRBV25-1 and TRBJ1-4, is EADIYQTPRYLVIGTGKKITLECSQTMGHDKMYWYQQDPGMELHLIHYSYGVNSTEKGDLSSESTVSRIRTEHFPLTLESARPSHTSQYLCASSVTLLATNEKLFFGSGTQLSVL.

The J gene is TRBJ1-5, the V gene TRBV6-5; the match to TRBD1 covers 8 bases. This CDR3 has 14 residues. CDR1 is MNHEY and CDR2 is SVGAGI in the germline V gene. With V trimmed by 6 bases and J by 7 bases, 8 bases remained unmatched. For the CDR3, the DNA is TGTGCCAGCAGAGACGCAGGGGGCAGGCAGCCCCAGCATTTT. It specifies CASRDAGGRQPQHF.

V is TRBV7-8 and J is TRBJ1-1; 7 positions agree with TRBD1. V dropped 5 bases and J dropped 0; count of bases not matched to a gene: 6. The length of the CDR3 is 15 residues. The germline V gene encodes CDR1 SGHVS and CDR2 FQNEAQ. Here the CDR3 reads CASSRRQGMNTEAFF. The DNA of the CDR3 is TGTGCCAGCAGCAGACGACAGGGTATGAACACTGAAGCTTTCTTT. The whole variable domain, remainder taken from reference TRBV7-8 and TRBJ1-1, is GAGVSQSPRYKVAKRGQDVALRCDPISGHVSLFWYQQALGQGPEFLTYFQNEAQLDKSGLPSDRFFAERPEGSVSTLKIQRTQQEDSAVYLCASSRRQGMNTEAFFGQGTRLTVV.

The chain is built from TRBV9 and TRBJ2-2; D unresolved. Germline CDR1 is SGDLS and CDR2 is YYNGEE. The CDR3 loop spans 15 amino acids. The germline V and J ends were trimmed by 4 bases and 4 bases, with 14 bases remaining between them. The CDR3 nucleotides are TGTGCCAGCAGCCCGGGCCACAGAGGCACCGGGGAGCTGTTTTTT. Protein product: CASSPGHRGTGELFF.

This chain links TRBV11-2 with TRBJ1-5; no clear D gene. V was cut by 0 bases and J by 6 bases, with 6 bases left in between. Per germline, CDR1 SGHAT and CDR2 FQNNGV. The CDR3 is 13 amino acids. Here the CDR3 DNA reads TGTGCCAGCAGCTTAGATTATCGTCAGCCCCAGCATTTT. This sequence encodes CASSLDYRQPQHF.

The gene calls are TRBV4-1 and TRBJ1-5; D gene uncertain. V lost 0 bases and J lost 5, with 14 bases in between. Germline values: CDR1 MGHRA, CDR2 YSYEKL. The CDR3 extends over 16 amino acids. DNA of the CDR3: TGCGCCAGCAGCCAAGAGCGGACCCGTGCCGATCAGCCCCAGCATTTT. Translating it yields CASSQERTRADQPQHF.

V is TRBV12-5 and J is TRBJ2-1; no firm D call. This CDR3 spans 15 amino acids. CDR1 is LGHNT and CDR2 is FRNRAP in the germline V gene. V was clipped by 1 base and J by 3 bases, with 10 bases between them. The chain's CDR3 is CASGLGQTVYNEQFF. The CDR3 nucleotides read TGTGCTAGTGGTTTGGGTCAGACCGTCTACAATGAGCAGTTCTTC.